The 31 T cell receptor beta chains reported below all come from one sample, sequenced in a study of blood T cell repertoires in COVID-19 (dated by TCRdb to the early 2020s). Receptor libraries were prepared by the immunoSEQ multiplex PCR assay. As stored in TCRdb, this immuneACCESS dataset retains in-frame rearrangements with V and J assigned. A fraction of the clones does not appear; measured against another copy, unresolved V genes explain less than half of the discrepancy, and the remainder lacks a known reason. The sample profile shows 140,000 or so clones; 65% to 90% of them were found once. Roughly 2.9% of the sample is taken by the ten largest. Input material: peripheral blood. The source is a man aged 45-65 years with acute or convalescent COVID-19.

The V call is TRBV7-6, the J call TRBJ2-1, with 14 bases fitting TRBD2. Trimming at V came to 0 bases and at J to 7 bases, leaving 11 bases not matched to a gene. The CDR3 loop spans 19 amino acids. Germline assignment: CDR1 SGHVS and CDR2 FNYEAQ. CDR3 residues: CASSLAARLGTSGGNEQFF. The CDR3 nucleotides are TGTGCCAGCAGCTTAGCGGCTCGACTAGGGACTAGCGGGGGAAATGAGCAGTTCTTC.

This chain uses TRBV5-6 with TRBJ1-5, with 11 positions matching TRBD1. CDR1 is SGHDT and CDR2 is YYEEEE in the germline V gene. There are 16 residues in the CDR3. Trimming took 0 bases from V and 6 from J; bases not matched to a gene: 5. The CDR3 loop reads CASSLGIGQGAQPQHF. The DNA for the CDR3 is TGTGCCAGCAGCTTGGGAATCGGACAGGGGGCTCAGCCCCAGCATTTT.

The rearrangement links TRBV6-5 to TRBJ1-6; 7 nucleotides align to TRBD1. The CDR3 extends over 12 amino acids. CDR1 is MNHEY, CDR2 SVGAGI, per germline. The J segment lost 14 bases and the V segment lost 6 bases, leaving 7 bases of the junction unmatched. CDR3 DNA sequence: TGTGCCAGCAGCAGGGACAGCGGTGCCCTCCACTTT. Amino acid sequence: CASSRDSGALHF.

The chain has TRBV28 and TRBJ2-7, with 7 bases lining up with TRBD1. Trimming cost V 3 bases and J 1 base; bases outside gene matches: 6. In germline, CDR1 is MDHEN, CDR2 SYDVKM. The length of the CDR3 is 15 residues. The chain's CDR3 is CASSFTGAPSYEQYF. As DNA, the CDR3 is TGTGCCAGCAGTTTTACAGGGGCCCCTTCCTACGAGCAGTACTTC.

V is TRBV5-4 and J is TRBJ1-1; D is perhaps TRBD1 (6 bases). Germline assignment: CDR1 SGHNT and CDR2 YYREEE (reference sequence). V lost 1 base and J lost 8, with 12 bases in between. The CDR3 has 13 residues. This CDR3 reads CASSLRGGGEAFF. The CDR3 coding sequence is TGTGCCAGCAGCTTGAGGGGGGGCGGAGAAGCTTTCTTT.

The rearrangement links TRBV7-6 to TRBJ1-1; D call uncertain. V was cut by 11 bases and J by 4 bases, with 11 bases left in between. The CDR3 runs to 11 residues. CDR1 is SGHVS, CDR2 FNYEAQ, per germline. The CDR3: CAVPRGTEAFF. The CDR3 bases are TGTGCCGTCCCCCGGGGCACTGAAGCTTTCTTT.

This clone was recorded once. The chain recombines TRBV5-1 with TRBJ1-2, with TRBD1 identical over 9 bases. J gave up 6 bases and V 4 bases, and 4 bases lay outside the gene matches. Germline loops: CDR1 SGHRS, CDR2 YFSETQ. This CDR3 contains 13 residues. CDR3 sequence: CASSTGQGHGYTF. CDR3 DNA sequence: TGCGCCAGCAGCACGGGACAGGGCCATGGCTACACCTTC.

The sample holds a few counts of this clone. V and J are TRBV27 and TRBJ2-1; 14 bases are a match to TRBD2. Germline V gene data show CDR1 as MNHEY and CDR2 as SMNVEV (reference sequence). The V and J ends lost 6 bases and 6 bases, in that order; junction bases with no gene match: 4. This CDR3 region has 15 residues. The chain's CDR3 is CASSQTSGRVNEQFF. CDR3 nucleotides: TGTGCCAGCAGCCAGACTAGCGGGAGGGTCAATGAGCAGTTCTTC.

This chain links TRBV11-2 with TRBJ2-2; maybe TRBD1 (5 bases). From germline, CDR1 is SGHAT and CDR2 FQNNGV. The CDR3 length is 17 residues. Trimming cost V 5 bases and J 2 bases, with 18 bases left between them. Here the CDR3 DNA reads TGTGCCAGCAGCCCAAATCCACGGACAATTAACACCGGGGAGCTGTTTTTT. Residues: CASSPNPRTINTGELFF. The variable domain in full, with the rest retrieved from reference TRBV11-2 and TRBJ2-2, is EAGVAQSPRYKIIEKRQSVAFWCNPISGHATLYWYQQILGQGPKLLIQFQNNGVVDDSQLPKDRFSAERLKGVDSTLKIQPAKLEDSAVYLCASSPNPRTINTGELFFGEGSRLTVL.

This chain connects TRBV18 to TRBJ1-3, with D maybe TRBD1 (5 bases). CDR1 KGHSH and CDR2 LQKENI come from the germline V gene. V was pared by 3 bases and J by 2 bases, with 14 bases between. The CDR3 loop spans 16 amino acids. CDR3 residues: CASSPQGEAAGNTIYF. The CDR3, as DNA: TGTGCCAGCTCACCGCAAGGGGAGGCAGCTGGAAACACCATATATTTT.

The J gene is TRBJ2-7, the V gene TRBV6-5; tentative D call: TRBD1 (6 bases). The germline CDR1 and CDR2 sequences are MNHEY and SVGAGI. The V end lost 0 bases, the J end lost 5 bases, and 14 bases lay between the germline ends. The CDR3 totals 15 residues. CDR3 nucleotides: TGTGCCAGCAGTTACTCGATCCAGGGGTACCACGAGCAGTACTTC. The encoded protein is CASSYSIQGYHEQYF.

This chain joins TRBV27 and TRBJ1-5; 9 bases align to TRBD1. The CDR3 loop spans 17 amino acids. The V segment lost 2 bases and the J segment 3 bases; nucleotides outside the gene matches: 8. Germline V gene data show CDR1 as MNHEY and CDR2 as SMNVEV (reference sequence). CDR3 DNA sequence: TGTGCCAGCAGTTTAGAGGGGGGACAGGGCGCCAATCAGCCCCAGCATTTT. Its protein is CASSLEGGQGANQPQHF.

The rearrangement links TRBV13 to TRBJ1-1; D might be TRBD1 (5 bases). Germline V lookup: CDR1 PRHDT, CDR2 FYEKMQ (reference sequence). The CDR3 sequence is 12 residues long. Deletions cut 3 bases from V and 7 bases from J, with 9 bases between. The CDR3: CASSFLRGEAFF. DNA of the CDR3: TGTGCCAGCAGCTTTCTTAGGGGTGAAGCTTTCTTT. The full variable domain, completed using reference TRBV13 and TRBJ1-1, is AAGVIQSPRHLIKEKRETATLKCYPIPRHDTVYWYQQGPGQDPQFLISFYEKMQSDKGSIPDRFSAQQFSDYHSELNMSSLELGDSALYFCASSFLRGEAFFGQGTRLTVV.

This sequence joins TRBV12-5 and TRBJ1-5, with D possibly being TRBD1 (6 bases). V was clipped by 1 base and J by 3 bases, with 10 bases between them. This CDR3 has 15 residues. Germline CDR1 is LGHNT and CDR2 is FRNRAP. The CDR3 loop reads CASGLAGQNNQPQHF. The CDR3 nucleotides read TGTGCTAGTGGTTTGGCCGGACAGAACAATCAGCCCCAGCATTTT.

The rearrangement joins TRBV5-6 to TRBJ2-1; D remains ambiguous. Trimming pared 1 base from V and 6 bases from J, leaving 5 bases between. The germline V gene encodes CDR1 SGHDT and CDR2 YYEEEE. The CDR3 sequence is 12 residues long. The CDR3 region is CASSLPGNEQFF. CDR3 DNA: TGTGCCAGCAGCTTGCCGGGCAATGAGCAGTTCTTC. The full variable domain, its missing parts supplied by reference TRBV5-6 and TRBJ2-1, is DAGVTQSPTHLIKTRGQQVTLRCSPKSGHDTVSWYQQALGQGPQFIFQYYEEEERQRGNFPDRFSGHQFPNYSSELNVNALLLGDSALYLCASSLPGNEQFFGPGTRLTVL.

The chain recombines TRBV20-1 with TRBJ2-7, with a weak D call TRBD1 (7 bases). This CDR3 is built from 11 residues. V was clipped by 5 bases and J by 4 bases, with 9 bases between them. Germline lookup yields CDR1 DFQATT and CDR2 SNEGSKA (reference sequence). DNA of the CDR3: TGCAGTGCTCCAGGGGGGTACGAGCAGTACTTC. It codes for CSAPGGYEQYF.

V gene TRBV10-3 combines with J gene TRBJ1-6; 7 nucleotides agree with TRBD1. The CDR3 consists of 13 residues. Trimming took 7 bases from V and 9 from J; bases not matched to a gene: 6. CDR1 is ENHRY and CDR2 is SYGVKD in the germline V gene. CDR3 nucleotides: TGTGCCATCAAGGGGGCAGTTAGTTCACCCCTCCACTTT. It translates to CAIKGAVSSPLHF.

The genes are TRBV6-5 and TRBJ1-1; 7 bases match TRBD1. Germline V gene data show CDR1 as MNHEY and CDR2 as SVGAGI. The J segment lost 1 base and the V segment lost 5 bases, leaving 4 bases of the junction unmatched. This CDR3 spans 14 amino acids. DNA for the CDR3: TGTGCCAGCAGTAAGAGGGGGCGGAACACTGAAGCTTTCTTT. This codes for CASSKRGRNTEAFF.

The DNA for the CDR3 is TGTGCCAGCAGTAACTTAACAGGGGCTGAAGCTTTCTTT. It yields the protein CASSNLTGAEAFF. The chain carries TRBV12-3 or TRBV12-4 and TRBJ1-1; 7 bases agree with TRBD1. This CDR3 contains 13 residues. Losses at the gene ends were 5 bases for V and 6 bases for J; bases not matched to a gene: 6.

Here the CDR3 DNA reads TGTGCCAGCAGCCAAACAACAGACCGCACAGATACGCAGTATTTT. Protein product: CASSQTTDRTDTQYF. The rearrangement joins TRBV3-1 (or the pseudogene TRBV3-2) to TRBJ2-3; D is undetermined. V lost 2 bases to trimming and J lost 1 base, with 10 bases between them. CDR3 size: 15 residues. Germline V lookup: CDR1 LGHDT, CDR2 YNNKEL (reference sequence).

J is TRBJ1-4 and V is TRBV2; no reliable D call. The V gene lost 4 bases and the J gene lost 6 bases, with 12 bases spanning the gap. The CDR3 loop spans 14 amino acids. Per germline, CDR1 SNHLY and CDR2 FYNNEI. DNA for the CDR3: TGTGCCAGCAGTGTCACCAGGTCCCATGAAAAACTGTTTTTT. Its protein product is CASSVTRSHEKLFF.

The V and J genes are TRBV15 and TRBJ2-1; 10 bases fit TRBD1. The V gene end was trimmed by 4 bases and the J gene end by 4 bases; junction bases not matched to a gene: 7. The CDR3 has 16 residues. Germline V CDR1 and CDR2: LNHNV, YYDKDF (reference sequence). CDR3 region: CATSIPGTGAYNEQFF. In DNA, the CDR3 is TGTGCCACCAGCATCCCCGGGACAGGGGCTTACAATGAGCAGTTCTTC.

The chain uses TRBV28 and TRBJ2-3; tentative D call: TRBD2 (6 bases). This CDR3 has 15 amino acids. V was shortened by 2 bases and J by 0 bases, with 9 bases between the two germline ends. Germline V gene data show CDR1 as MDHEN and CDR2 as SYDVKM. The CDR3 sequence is CASSLLSGSTDTQYF. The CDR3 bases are TGTGCCAGCAGTTTACTTAGCGGAAGCACAGATACGCAGTATTTT.

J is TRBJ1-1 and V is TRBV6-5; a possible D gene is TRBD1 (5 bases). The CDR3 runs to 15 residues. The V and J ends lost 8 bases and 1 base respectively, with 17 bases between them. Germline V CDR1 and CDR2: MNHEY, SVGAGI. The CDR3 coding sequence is TGTGCCAGCGGGAGGGGTGGGCTCGCGAACACTGAAGCTTTCTTT. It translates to CASGRGGLANTEAFF.

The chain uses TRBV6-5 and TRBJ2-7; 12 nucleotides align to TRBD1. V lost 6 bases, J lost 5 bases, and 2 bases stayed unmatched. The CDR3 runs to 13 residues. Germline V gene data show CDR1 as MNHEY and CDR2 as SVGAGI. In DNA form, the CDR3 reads TGTGCCAGCAGGGGGACAGGGGGCCACGAGCAGTACTTC. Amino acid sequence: CASRGTGGHEQYF.

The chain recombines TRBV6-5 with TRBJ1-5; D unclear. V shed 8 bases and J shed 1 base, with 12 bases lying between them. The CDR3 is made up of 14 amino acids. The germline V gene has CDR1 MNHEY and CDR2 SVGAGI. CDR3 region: CASRAGGSNQPQHF. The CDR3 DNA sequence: TGTGCCAGCCGGGCGGGTGGGAGCAATCAGCCCCAGCATTTT.

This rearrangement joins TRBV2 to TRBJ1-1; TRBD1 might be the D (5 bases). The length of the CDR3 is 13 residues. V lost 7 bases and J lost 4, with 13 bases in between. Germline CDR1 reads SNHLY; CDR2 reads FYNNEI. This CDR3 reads CASKVGGGTEAFF. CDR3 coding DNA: TGTGCCAGCAAGGTCGGGGGGGGCACTGAAGCTTTCTTT.

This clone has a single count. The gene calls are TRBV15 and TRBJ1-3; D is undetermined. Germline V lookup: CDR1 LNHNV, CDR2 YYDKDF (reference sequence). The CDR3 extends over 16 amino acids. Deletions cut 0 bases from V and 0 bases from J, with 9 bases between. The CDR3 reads CATSRDRGNSGNTIYF. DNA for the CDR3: TGTGCCACCAGCAGAGATCGGGGTAACTCTGGAAACACCATATATTTT.

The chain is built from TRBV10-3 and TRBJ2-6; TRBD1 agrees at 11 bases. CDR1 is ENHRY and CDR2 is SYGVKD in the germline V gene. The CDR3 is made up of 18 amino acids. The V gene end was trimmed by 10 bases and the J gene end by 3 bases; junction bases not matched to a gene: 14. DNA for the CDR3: TGTGCCACCTCTTCCGGGACAGGGGGAATGGATGGGGCCAACGTCCTGACTTTC. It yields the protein CATSSGTGGMDGANVLTF.

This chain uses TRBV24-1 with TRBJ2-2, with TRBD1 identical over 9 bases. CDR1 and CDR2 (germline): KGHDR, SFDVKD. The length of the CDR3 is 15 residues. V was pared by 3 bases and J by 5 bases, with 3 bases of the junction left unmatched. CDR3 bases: TGTGCCACCAGTGATACCGGGACAGGGACCGGGGAGCTGTTTTTT. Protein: CATSDTGTGTGELFF.

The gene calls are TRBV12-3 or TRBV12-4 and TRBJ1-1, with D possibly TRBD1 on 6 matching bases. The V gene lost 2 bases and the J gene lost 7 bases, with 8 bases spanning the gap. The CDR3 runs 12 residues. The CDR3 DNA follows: TGTGCCAGCAGTTTATCGACAGGTGAAGCTTTCTTT. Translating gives CASSLSTGEAFF.